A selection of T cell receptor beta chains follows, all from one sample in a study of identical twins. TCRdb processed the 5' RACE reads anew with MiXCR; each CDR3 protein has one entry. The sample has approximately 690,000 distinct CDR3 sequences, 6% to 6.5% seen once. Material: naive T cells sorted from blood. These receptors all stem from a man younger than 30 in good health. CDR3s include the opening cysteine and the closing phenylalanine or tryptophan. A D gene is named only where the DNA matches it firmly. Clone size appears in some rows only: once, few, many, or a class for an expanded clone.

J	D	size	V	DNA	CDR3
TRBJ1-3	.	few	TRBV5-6	TGTGCCAGCAGCTTGGCAGTCCGGTCGTCGGACACCATATATTTT	CASSLAVRSSDTIYF
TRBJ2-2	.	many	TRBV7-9	TGTGCCAGCAGCCCTATCAGGGGTACGCACACCGGGGAGCTGTTTTTT	CASSPIRGTHTGELFF
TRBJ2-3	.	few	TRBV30	TGTGCCGGCTACACAGATACGCAGTATTTT	CAGYTDTQYF
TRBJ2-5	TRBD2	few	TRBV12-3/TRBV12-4	TGTGCCAGCGGACGCGGGGGGCAAGAGACCCAGTACTTC	CASGRGGQETQYF
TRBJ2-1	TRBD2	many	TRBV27	TGTGCCAGCAGCGGGAGGAGGAATGAGCAGTTCTTC	CASSGRRNEQFF
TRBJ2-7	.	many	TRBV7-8	TGTGCCAGCAGCTTAAACAGGGAGTACGAGCAGTACTTC	CASSLNREYEQYF
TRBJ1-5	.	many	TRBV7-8	TGTGCCAGCAGCCCCACTAGGGGAACCAGCAATCAGCCCCAGCATTTT	CASSPTRGTSNQPQHF
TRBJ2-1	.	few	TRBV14	TGTGCCAGCGGTGAATCATTTCGGAGGTACAATGAGCAGTTCTTC	CASGESFRRYNEQFF
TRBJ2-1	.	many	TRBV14	TGTGCCAGCAGCGGGTGGGGCAACAATGAGCAGTTCTTC	CASSGWGNNEQFF
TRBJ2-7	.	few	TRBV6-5	TGTGCCAGCAGCCAGTACGGGGAGCAGTACTTC	CASSQYGEQYF
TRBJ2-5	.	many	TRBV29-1	TGCAGCGGAGGACATCCAGAGACCCAGTACTTC	CSGGHPETQYF
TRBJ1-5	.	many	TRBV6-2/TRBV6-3	TGTGCCAGCAGTTACTCGGGTCAGCCCCAGCATTTT	CASSYSGQPQHF
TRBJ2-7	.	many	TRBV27	TGTGCCAGCACCCCCATACTTCGCCCCGAGCAGTACTTC	CASTPILRPEQYF
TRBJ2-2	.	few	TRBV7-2	TGTGCCAGCAGCTTAGCCCCCTCGGGCGGGGAGCTGTTTTTT	CASSLAPSGGELFF
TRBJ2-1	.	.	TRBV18	TGTGCCAGCTCACCTCAAGGGGCGGTGAATGAGCAGTTCTTC	CASSPQGAVNEQFF
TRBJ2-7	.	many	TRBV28	TGTGCCAGCAGTTTCAGGGATCCCTACGAGCAGTACTTC	CASSFRDPYEQYF
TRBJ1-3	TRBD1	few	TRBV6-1	TGTGCCAGCAGTGTCGGACAGGATGGAAACACCATATATTTT	CASSVGQDGNTIYF
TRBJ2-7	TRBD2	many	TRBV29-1	TGCAGCGTTGGCACTAGCGGGAGACTTTACGAGCAGTACTTC	CSVGTSGRLYEQYF
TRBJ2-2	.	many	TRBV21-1	TGTGCCAGCAGCAGTCGACTAGCGCGTAGCGGGGAGCTGTTTTTT	CASSSRLARSGELFF
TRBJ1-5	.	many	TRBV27	TGTGCCAGCAGTTTGAGGGTTGGCAATCAGCCCCAGCATTTT	CASSLRVGNQPQHF
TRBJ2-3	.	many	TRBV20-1	TGCAGTGCTAGAGTAGGGACTAGCACAGATACGCAGTATTTT	CSARVGTSTDTQYF
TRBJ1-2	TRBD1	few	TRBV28	TGTGCCAGCAGTTCAACATTCATCCTCTCACCGGGACAGGGGAGGGTCAACTATGGCTACACCTTC	CASSSTFILSPGQGRVNYGYTF
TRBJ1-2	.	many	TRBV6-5	TGTGCCAGCAGTTCCTTTGGGACATCCTATGGCTACACCTTC	CASSSFGTSYGYTF
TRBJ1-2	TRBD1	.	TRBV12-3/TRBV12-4	TGTGCCAGCGCAGGGACAGCCAACTATGGCTACACCTTC	CASAGTANYGYTF
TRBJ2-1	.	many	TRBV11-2	TGTGCCAGCAGCTTATGGGCAATGGGCGGGTCATCAAGCTCCTACAATGAGCAGTTCTTC	CASSLWAMGGSSSSYNEQFF
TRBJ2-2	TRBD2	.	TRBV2	TGTGCCAGCAGTGACAGAGGACTAGCGCACACCGGGGAGCTGTTTTTT	CASSDRGLAHTGELFF
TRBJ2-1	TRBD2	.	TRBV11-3	TGTGCCAGCAGCTTAGGAGCGGGAGTTCCACACAATGAGCAGTTCTTC	CASSLGAGVPHNEQFF
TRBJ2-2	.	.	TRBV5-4	TGTGCCAGCAGCGACCGGCTAGCGAGGACCGGGGAGCTGTTTTTT	CASSDRLARTGELFF
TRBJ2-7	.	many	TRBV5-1	TGCGCCAGCAGCCTCGGACACGAGACCTACGAGCAGTACTTC	CASSLGHETYEQYF
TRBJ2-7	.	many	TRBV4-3	TGCGCCAGCAGCCAAGGGACCCAGGCCTCCTACGAGCAGTACTTC	CASSQGTQASYEQYF
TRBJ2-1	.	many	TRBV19	TGTGCCAGTAGTCTAGGGCTAGCGCTCGATGAGCAGTTCTTC	CASSLGLALDEQFF
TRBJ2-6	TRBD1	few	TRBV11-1	TGTGCCAGCAAAACCTTTGGGCAGGGGGAATCCGGGGCCAACGTCCTGACTTTC	CASKTFGQGESGANVLTF
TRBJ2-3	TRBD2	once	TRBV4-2	TGTGCCAGCAGCCAATTGACGGGAGGGCCCACAGATACGCAGTATTTT	CASSQLTGGPTDTQYF
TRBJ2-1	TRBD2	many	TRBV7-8	TGTGCCAGCAGCTACATAGCGGGACGGGGCGTTGAGCAGTTCTTC	CASSYIAGRGVEQFF
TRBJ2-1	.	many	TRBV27	TGTGCCAGCAGGCCGGAGGGTTCCTACAATGAGCAGTTCTTC	CASRPEGSYNEQFF
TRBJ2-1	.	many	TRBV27	TGTGCCAGCAGTTTGGCGGCGGCCTACAATGAGCAGTTCTTC	CASSLAAAYNEQFF
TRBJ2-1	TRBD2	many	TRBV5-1	TGCGCCAGCAGTGTCCTAGCGGGAGGTAAGGGGAATGAGCAGTTCTTC	CASSVLAGGKGNEQFF
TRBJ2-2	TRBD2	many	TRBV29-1	TGCAGCGTCAAGGGACTAACTAACACCGGGGAGCTGTTTTTT	CSVKGLTNTGELFF
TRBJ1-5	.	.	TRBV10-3	TGTGCCATCAGTGAAGCTAGTAATAGCAATCAGCCCCAGCATTTT	CAISEASNSNQPQHF
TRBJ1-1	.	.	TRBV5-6	TGTGCCAGCAGCATAAAAGGACTCCCGATGAACACTGAAGCTTTCTTT	CASSIKGLPMNTEAFF
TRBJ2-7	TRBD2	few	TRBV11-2	TGTGCCAGCAGCCCCGTGGGACTAGCGGGAGGGCTCGACTACGAGCAGTACTTC	CASSPVGLAGGLDYEQYF
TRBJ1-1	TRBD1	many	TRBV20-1	TGCAGTGAACAGGGGGCCATGAACACTGAAGCTTTCTTT	CSEQGAMNTEAFF
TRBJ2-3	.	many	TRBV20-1	TGCAGTGCTCGAACCCAGAGAACGGGACGGAACACAGATACGCAGTATTTT	CSARTQRTGRNTDTQYF
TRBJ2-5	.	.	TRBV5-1	TGCGCCAGCAGCCCCGGACCCGGGGGAGAGACCCAGTACTTC	CASSPGPGGETQYF
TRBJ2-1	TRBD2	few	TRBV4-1	TGCGCCAGCAGCCAGATACTAGTAGCGGGAGGGTTCAATGAGCAGTTCTTC	CASSQILVAGGFNEQFF
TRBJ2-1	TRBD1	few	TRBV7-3	TGTGCCAGCAGCTTTGGACAGGTCCGCTACAATGAGCAGTTCTTC	CASSFGQVRYNEQFF
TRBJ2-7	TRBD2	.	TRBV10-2	TGCGCCAGCAGTGGTCCAACTAGCGGGAGCTACGAGCAGTACTTC	CASSGPTSGSYEQYF